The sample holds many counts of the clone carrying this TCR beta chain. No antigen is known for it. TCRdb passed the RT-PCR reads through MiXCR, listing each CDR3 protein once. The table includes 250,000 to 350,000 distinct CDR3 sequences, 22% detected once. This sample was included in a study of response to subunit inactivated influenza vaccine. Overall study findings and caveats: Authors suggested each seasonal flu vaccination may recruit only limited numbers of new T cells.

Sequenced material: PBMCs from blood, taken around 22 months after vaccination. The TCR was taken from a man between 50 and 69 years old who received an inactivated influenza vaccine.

CDR3 in amino acids: CSVAGGATGQPQHF. In DNA form, the CDR3 reads TGCAGCGTTGCCGGGGGCGCTACGGGTCAGCCCCAGCATTTT. This chain links TRBV29-1 with TRBJ1-5, with D perhaps TRBD1 (6 bases). The germline V and J ends were trimmed by 4 bases and 6 bases, with 16 bases remaining between them. The CDR3 contains 14 residues. Germline V gives CDR1 SQVTM, CDR2 ANQGSEA.